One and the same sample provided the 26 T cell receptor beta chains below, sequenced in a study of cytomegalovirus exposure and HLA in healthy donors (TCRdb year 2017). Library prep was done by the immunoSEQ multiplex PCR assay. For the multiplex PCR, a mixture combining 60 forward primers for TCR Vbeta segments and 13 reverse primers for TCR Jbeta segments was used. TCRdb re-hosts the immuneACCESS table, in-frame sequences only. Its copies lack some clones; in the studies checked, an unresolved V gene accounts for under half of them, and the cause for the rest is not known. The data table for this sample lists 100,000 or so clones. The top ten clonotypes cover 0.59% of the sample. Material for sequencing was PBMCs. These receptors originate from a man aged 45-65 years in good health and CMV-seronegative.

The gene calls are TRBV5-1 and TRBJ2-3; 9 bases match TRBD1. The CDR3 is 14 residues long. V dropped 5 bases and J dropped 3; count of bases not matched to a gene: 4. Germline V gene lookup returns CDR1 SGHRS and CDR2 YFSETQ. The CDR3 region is CASSYGQGTDTQYF. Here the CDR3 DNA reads TGCGCCAGCAGTTATGGACAGGGGACAGATACGCAGTATTTT.

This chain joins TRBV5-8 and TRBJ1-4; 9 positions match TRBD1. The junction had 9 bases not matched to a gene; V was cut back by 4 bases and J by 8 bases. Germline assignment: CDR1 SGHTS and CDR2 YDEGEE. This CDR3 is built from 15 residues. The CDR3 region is CASSAWGQGGEKLFF. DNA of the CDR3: TGTGCCAGCAGCGCGTGGGGACAGGGCGGAGAAAAACTGTTTTTT.

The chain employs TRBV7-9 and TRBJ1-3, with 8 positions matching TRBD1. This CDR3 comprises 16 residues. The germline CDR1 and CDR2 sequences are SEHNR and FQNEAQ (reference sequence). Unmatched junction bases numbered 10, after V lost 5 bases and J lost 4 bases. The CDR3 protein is CASSPPGGSRGNTIYF. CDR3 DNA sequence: TGTGCCAGCAGCCCTCCAGGGGGCTCGAGAGGAAACACCATATATTTT.

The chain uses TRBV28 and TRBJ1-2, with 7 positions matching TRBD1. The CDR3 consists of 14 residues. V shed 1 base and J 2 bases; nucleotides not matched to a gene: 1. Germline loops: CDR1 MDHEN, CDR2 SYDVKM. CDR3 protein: CASSLSTGNYGYTF. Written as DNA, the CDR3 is TGTGCCAGCAGTTTATCGACAGGGAACTATGGCTACACCTTC.

CDR3 nucleotide sequence: TGCAGCGTTGAAGGGACTAGCGGGGGAGACGTTAGCACAGATACGCAGTATTTT. Protein product: CSVEGTSGGDVSTDTQYF. The chain has TRBV29-1 and TRBJ2-3, with 13 positions matching TRBD2. Trimming at V came to 1 base and at J to 0 bases, leaving 7 bases not matched to a gene. Germline CDR1 SQVTM, CDR2 ANQGSEA. The CDR3 consists of 18 residues.

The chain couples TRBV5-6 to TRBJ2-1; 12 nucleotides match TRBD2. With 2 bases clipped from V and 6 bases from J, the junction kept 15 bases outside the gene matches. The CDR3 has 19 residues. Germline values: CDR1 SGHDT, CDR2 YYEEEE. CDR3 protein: CASSFTSGGPLFPANEQFF. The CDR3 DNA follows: TGTGCCAGCAGCTTTACTAGCGGGGGGCCCCTATTCCCAGCCAATGAGCAGTTCTTC.

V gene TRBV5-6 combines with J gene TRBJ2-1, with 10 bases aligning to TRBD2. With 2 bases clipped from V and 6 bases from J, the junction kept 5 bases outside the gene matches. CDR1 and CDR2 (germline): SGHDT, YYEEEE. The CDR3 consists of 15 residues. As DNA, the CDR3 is TGTGCCAGCAGCTTAGCGGGGGGGCCGAGCAATGAGCAGTTCTTC. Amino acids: CASSLAGGPSNEQFF.

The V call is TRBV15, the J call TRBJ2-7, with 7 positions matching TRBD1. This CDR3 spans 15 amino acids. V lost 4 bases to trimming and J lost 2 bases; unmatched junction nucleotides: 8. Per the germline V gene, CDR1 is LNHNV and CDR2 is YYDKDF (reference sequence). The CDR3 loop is CATSINRGPTYEQYF. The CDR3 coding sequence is TGTGCCACCAGCATCAACAGGGGCCCCACCTACGAGCAGTACTTC.

CDR3 sequence (DNA): TGTGCCAGCAAGGACAGGGGGCGACCAGCAGATACGCAGTATTTT. Protein: CASKDRGRPADTQYF. This chain links TRBV11-3 with TRBJ2-3; 11 bases match TRBD1. Germline assignment: CDR1 SGHNT and CDR2 YENEEA. The CDR3 has 15 residues. V shed 7 bases and J 4 bases; nucleotides not matched to a gene: 7.

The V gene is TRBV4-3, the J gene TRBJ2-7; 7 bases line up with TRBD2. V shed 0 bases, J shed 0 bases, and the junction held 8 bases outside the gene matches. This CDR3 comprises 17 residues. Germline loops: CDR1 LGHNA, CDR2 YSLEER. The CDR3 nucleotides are TGCGCCAGCAGCCAAGATCGTCTAGCGGATACCTCCTACGAGCAGTACTTC. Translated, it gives CASSQDRLADTSYEQYF.

The CDR3 region has the DNA TGCGCCAGCAGCCCATCCCCCGGGACAGGGTATTCAGATACGCAGTATTTT. Amino acid sequence: CASSPSPGTGYSDTQYF. This sequence joins TRBV4-3 and TRBJ2-3; TRBD1 aligns across 9 bases. CDR1 is LGHNA, CDR2 YSLEER, per germline. The CDR3 spans 17 residues. Unmatched junction bases numbered 12, after V lost 4 bases and J lost 4 bases.

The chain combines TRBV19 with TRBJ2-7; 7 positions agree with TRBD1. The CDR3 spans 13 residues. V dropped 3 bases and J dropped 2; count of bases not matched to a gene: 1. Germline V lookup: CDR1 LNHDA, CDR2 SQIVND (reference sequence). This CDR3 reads CASSIQGAYEQYF. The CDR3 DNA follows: TGTGCCAGTAGTATCCAGGGGGCCTACGAGCAGTACTTC. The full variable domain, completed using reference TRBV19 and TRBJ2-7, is DGGITQSPKYLFRKEGQNVTLSCEQNLNHDAMYWYRQDPGQGLRLIYYSQIVNDFQKGDIAEGYSVSREKKESFPLTVTSAQKNPTAFYLCASSIQGAYEQYFGPGTRLTVT.

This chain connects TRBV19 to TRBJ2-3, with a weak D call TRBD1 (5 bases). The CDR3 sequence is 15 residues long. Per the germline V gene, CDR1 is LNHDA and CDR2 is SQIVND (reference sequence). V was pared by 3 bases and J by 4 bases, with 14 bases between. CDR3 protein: CASSISAGFADTQYF. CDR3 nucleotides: TGTGCCAGTAGTATCTCGGCAGGGTTTGCAGATACGCAGTATTTT.

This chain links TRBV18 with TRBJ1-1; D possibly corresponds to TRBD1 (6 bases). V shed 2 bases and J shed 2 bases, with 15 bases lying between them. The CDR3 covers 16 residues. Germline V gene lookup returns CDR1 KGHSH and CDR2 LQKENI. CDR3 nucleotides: TGTGCCAGCTCACCAGAGTTCGGACAGTTAAACACTGAAGCTTTCTTT. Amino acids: CASSPEFGQLNTEAFF.

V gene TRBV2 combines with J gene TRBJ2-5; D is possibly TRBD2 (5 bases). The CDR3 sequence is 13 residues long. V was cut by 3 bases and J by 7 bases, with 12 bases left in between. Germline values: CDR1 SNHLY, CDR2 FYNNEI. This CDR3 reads CASSERAMGTQYF. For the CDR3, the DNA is TGTGCCAGCAGTGAGAGGGCAATGGGGACCCAGTACTTC. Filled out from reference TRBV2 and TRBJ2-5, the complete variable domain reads EPEVTQTPSHQVTQMGQEVILRCVPISNHLYFYWYRQILGQKVEFLVSFYNNEISEKSEIFDDQFSVERPDGSNFTLKIRSTKLEDSAMYFCASSERAMGTQYFGPGTRLLVL.

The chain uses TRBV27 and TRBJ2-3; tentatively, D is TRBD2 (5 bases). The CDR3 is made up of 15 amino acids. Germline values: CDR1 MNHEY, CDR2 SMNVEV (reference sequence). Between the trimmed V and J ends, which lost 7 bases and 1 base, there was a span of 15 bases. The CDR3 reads CASTRGGLRTDTQYF. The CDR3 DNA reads TGTGCCAGCACCCGAGGAGGACTTCGCACAGATACGCAGTATTTT.

Here the CDR3 DNA reads TGTGCCAGCTCACCATTAGGTCCGAAGACAGGACACTACGAGCAGTACTTC. Amino acid sequence: CASSPLGPKTGHYEQYF. The chain is built from TRBV18 and TRBJ2-7, with D possibly being TRBD1 (6 bases). The CDR3 totals 17 residues. Germline CDR1 reads KGHSH; CDR2 reads LQKENI. Between the trimmed V and J ends, which lost 2 bases and 3 bases, there was a span of 20 bases. Based on the CDR3 plus reference TRBV18 and TRBJ2-7, the full variable domain is NAGVMQNPRHLVRRRGQEARLRCSPMKGHSHVYWYRQLPEEGLKFMVYLQKENIIDESGMPKERFSAEFPKEGPSILRIQQVVRGDSAAYFCASSPLGPKTGHYEQYFGPGTRLTVT.

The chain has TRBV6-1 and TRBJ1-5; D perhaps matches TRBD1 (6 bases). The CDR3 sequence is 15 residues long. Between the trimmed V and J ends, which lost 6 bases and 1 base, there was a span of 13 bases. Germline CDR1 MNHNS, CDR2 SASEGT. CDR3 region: CASRSTGLSNQPQHF. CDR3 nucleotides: TGTGCCAGCAGGTCTACAGGGTTGAGCAATCAGCCCCAGCATTTT.

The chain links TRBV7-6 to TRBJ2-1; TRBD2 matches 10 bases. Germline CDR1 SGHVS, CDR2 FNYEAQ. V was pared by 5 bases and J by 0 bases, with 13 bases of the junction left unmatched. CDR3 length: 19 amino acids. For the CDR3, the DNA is TGTGCCAGCAGCATCTCCGGGACTAGCGCTGCATACTCCTACAATGAGCAGTTCTTC. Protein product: CASSISGTSAAYSYNEQFF. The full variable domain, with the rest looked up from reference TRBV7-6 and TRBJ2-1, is GAGVSQSPRYKVTKRGQDVALRCDPISGHVSLYWYRQALGQGPEFLTYFNYEAQQDKSGLPNDRFSAERPEGSISTLTIQRTEQRDSAMYRCASSISGTSAAYSYNEQFFGPGTRLTVL.

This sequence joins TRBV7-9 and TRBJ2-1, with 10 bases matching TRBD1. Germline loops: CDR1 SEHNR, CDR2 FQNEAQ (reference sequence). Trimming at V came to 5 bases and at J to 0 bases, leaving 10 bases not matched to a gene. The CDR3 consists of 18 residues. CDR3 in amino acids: CASSLLWTGGASYNEQFF. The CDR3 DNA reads TGTGCCAGCAGCCTCCTCTGGACAGGGGGAGCCTCCTACAATGAGCAGTTCTTC.

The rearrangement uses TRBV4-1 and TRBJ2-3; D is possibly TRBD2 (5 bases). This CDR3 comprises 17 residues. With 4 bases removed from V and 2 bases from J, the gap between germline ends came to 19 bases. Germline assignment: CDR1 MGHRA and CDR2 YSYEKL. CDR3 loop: CASSLAPASRLTDTQYF. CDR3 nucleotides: TGCGCCAGCAGCCTAGCCCCAGCTAGCAGACTCACAGATACGCAGTATTTT.

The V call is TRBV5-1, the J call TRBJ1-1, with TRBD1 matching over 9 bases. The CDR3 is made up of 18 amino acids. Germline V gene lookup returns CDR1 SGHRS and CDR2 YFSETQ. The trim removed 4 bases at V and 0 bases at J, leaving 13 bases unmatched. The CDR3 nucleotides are TGCGCCAGCAGCCCAGGTTGGGACAGGGAGATCCTGAACACTGAAGCTTTCTTT. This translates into CASSPGWDREILNTEAFF.

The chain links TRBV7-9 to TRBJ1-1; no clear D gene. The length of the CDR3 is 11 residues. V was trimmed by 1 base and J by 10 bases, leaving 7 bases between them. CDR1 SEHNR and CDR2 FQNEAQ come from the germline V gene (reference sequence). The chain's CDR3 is CASSLDYRAFF. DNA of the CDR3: TGTGCCAGCAGCTTAGACTATAGAGCTTTCTTT.

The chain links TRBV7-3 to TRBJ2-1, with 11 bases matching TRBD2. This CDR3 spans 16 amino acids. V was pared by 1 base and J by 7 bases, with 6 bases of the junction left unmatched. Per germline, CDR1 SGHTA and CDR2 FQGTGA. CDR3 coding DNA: TGTGCCAGCAGCTTAATTACTAGCGGGAGTTTGAATGAGCAGTTCTTC. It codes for CASSLITSGSLNEQFF. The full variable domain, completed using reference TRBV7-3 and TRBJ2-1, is GAGVSQTPSNKVTEKGKYVELRCDPISGHTALYWYRQSLGQGPEFLIYFQGTGAADDSGLPNDRFFAVRPEGSVSTLKIQRTERGDSAVYLCASSLITSGSLNEQFFGPGTRLTVL.

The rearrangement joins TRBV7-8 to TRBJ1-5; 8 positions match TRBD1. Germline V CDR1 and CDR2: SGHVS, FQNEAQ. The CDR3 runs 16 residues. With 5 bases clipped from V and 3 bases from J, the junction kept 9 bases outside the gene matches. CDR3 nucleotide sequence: TGTGCCAGCAGCAACCCGGGACAGGCGATCAATCAGCCCCAGCATTTT. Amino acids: CASSNPGQAINQPQHF. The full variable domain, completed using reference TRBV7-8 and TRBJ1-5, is GAGVSQSPRYKVAKRGQDVALRCDPISGHVSLFWYQQALGQGPEFLTYFQNEAQLDKSGLPSDRFFAERPEGSVSTLKIQRTQQEDSAVYLCASSNPGQAINQPQHFGDGTRLSIL.

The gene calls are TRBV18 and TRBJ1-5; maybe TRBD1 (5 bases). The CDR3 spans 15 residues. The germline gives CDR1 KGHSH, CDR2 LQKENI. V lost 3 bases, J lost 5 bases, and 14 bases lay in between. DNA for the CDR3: TGTGCCAGCTCACCCGGGATCCCGGGGGATCAGCCCCAGCATTTT. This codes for CASSPGIPGDQPQHF.